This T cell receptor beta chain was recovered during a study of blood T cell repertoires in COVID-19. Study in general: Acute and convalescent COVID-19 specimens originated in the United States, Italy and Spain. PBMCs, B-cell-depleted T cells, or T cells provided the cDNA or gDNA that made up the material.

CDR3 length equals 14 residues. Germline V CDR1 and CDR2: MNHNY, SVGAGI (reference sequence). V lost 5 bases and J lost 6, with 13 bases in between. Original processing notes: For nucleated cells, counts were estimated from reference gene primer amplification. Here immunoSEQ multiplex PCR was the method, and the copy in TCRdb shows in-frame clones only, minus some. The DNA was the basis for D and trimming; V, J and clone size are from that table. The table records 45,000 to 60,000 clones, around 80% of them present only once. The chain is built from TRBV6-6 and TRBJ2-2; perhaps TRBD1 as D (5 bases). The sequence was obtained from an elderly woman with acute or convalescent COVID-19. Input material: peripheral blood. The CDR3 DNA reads TGTGCCAGCAGTCAGCAGGGTGGTTCCGGGGAGCTGTTTTTT. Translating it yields CASSQQGGSGELFF.